This T cell receptor beta chain is drawn from a study of T cell repertoires in ileal Crohn's disease. Study overall: Patients had a median 7.9-year disease duration, and approximately 35% were active smokers. Operated complications were stricturing disease (roughly 61%) and penetrating disease (about 40%). General study points: Clonal expansions were more frequent in active smokers than non-smokers at surgery. High-frequency clones were more common in sorted CD8 than CD4 cells.

Sequenced by immunoSEQ multiplex PCR; TCRdb stores in-frame clones only, minus some. The profile covers some 10,000 clones, with more than 65% appearing a single time and 4% to 5.5% taken by the ten largest. On this clone itself: Its antigen is still unknown.

Germline CDR1 reads MNHEY; CDR2 reads SMNVEV (reference sequence). The CDR3 is 16 amino acids. The germline V and J ends were trimmed by 4 bases and 0 bases, with 13 bases remaining between them. Sample: ileal tissue. The TCR originated in an adult with Crohn's disease. The gene calls are TRBV27 and TRBJ1-3; D gene ambiguous. The CDR3 DNA is TGTGCCAGCAGTTACTCGTCGTCAGGCTCTGGAAACACCATATATTTT. This encodes CASSYSSSGSGNTIYF.